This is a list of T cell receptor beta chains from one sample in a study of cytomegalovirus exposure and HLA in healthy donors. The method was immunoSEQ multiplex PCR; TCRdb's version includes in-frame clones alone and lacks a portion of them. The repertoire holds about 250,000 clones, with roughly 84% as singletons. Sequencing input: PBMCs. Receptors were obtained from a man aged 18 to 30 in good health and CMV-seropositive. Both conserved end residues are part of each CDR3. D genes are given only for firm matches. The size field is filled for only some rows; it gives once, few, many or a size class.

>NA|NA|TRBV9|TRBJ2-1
TGTGCCAGCAGCGTAGAGCCCCGTGGGGACAATGAGCAGTTCTTC
CASSVEPRGDNEQFF
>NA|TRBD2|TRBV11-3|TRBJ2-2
TGTGCCAGCAGCCCAGGGGGGCTAGCGGGAACCCGGGAGCTGTTTTTT
CASSPGGLAGTRELFF
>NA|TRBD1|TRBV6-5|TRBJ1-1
TGTGCCAGCAGTTTAGGCCAGGGGGTAATGAACACTGAAGCTTTCTTT
CASSLGQGVMNTEAFF
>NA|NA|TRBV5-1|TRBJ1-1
TGCGCCAGCAGCTTGGGGCAGGGATGGACTGAAGCTTTCTTT
CASSLGQGWTEAFF
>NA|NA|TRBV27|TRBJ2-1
TGTGCCAGCAGTTTATCGGGACTCGTCAATGAGCAGTTCTTC
CASSLSGLVNEQFF
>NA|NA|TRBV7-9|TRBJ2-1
TGTGCCAGCGGACTGACTGGCGCCTACAATGAGCAGTTCTTC
CASGLTGAYNEQFF
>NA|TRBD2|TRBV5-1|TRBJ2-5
TGCGCCAGCAGCTACGGGACTAGCGGGGAGACCCAGTACTTC
CASSYGTSGETQYF
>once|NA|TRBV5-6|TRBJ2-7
TGTGCCAGCAGCTTGGGGGTTACCCCGTTCCACGAGCAGTACTTC
CASSLGVTPFHEQYF
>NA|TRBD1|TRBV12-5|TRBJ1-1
TGTGCTAGTGCCGGAGACAGGGGCGACACTGAAGCTTTCTTT
CASAGDRGDTEAFF
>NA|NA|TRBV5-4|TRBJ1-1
TGTGCCAGCAGCTTGGAGGGATATAATGAAGCTTTCTTT
CASSLEGYNEAFF
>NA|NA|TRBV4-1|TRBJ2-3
TGCGCCAGCAGCCACCTCGGACTCCCCGCAGATACGCAGTATTTT
CASSHLGLPADTQYF
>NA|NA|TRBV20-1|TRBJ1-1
TGCAGTGCTGCAGGGAGAACTGAAGCTTTCTTT
CSAAGRTEAFF
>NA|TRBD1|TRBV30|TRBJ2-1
TGTGCCTGGGGGAGACAGGGGCCGTCTACGGGGCAGTTCTTC
CAWGRQGPSTGQFF
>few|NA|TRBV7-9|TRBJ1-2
TGTGCCAGCAGCCCGGACAGCCAGTTAACTAACTATGGCTACACCTTC
CASSPDSQLTNYGYTF
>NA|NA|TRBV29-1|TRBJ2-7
TGCAGCGTCCGAAAGGGACACTTAACGGGCGAGCAGTACTTC
CSVRKGHLTGEQYF
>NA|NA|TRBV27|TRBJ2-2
TGTGCCAGCAGTTCATTAACGTTGGCAGGCAGGCTAAACACCGGGGAGCTGTTTTTT
CASSSLTLAGRLNTGELFF
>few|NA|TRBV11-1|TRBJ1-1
TGTGCCAGCAGCTTCGTCAGGGAGAACACTGAAGCTTTCTTT
CASSFVRENTEAFF
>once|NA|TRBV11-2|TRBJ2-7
TGTGCCAGCAGCCCCCACGAGCAGTACTTC
CASSPHEQYF
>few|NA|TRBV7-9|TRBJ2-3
TGTGCCAGCAGCACTAGCACAGATACGCAGTATTTT
CASSTSTDTQYF
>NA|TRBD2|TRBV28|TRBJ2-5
TGTGCCAGCAGTCGTCTCGGGGGGACGGAGACCCAGTACTTC
CASSRLGGTETQYF
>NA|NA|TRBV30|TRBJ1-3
TGTGCCTGGGGGCAGAGCTCTGGAAACACCATATATTTT
CAWGQSSGNTIYF
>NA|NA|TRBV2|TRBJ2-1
TGTGCCAGCTTACCAAGAGGGTACAATGAGCAGTTCTTC
CASLPRGYNEQFF
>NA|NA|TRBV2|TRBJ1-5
TGTGTCAGCAGTGAAAACGGGGGCAATCAGCCCCAGCATTTT
CVSSENGGNQPQHF
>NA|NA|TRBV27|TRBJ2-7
TGTGCCAGCAGTTTACCAGGGTACGAGCAGTACTTC
CASSLPGYEQYF
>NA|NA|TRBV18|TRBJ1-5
TGTGCCAGCTCACCAGGCCAGTCAAGCAATCAGCCCCAGCATTTT
CASSPGQSSNQPQHF
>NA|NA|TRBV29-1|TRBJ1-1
TGCAGCGTTGAACAGGTAGGGGACTCAAACCAACCTTTT
CSVEQVGDSNQPF
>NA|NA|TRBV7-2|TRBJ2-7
TGTGCCAGCAGCTTCTCGCGGTCCTACGAGCAGTACTTC
CASSFSRSYEQYF
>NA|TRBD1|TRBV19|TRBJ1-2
TGTGCCAGTACCTGGACAGGGGGCCTTGGCTACACCTTC
CASTWTGGLGYTF
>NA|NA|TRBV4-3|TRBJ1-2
TGCGCCAGCAGCCAAGATCGACAGACTTACTATGGCTACACCTTC
CASSQDRQTYYGYTF
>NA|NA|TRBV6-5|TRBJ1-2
TGTGCCAGCAGGCAGGGGTCCCCCTATGGCTACACCTTC
CASRQGSPYGYTF
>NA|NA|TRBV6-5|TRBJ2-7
TGTGCCAGCAGTTACGACACCAATGGGGTCTACGAGCAGTACTTC
CASSYDTNGVYEQYF
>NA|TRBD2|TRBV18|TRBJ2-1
TGTGCCAGCTCATCGGGACTAGCGGGTCGTGGGTTCTTC
CASSSGLAGRGFF
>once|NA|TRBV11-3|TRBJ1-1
TGTGCCAGCAGCCCCGGGGCCGTCACTGAAGCTTTCTTT
CASSPGAVTEAFF
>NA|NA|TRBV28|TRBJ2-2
TGTGCCAGCAGTCGGGACTCTTCCACCGGGGAGCTGTTTTTT
CASSRDSSTGELFF
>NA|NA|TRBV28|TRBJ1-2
TGTGCCAGCAGTTTAGCACAGAACTATGGCTACACCTTC
CASSLAQNYGYTF
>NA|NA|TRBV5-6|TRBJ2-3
TGTGCCAGCAGCTTACAGGGCACAGATACGCAGTATTTT
CASSLQGTDTQYF
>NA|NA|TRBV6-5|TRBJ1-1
TGTGCCAGCAGTGTCAGTTGGAGCACTGAAGCTTTCTTT
CASSVSWSTEAFF